What follows are 10 T cell receptor beta chains derived from one specimen sequenced in a study of blood T cell repertoires in COVID-19. The data were produced by immunoSEQ multiplex PCR, yet TCRdb's version contains in-frame clones alone and is incomplete. The sample includes 150,000 to 200,000 clones, roughly four fifths of them seen just once. Sequenced: peripheral blood. These receptors originate from a woman in her twenties or thirties with acute or convalescent COVID-19.

This chain connects TRBV15 to TRBJ1-2, with a weak D call TRBD1 (5 bases). Between the trimmed V and J ends, which lost 11 bases and 6 bases, there was a span of 16 bases. CDR1 LNHNV and CDR2 YYDKDF come from the germline V gene (reference sequence). The CDR3 has 12 amino acids. This CDR3 is CAAWGRLDGYTF. Here the CDR3 DNA reads TGTGCCGCGTGGGGCAGGTTGGATGGCTACACCTTC. Combining the CDR3 with reference TRBV15 and TRBJ1-2 gives the whole variable domain DAMVIQNPRYQVTQFGKPVTLSCSQTLNHNVMYWYQQKSSQAPKLLFHYYDKDFNNEADTPDNFQSRRPNTSFCFLDIRSPGLGDTAMYLCAAWGRLDGYTFGSGTRLTVV.

This clone was seen a handful of times. The chain carries TRBV4-3 and TRBJ2-7, with D unresolved. The CDR3 contains 13 residues. Germline loops: CDR1 LGHNA, CDR2 YSLEER. The germline V and J ends were trimmed by 1 base and 7 bases, with 11 bases remaining between them. CDR3 in amino acids: CASSQAVSYEQYF. CDR3 bases: TGCGCCAGCAGCCAAGCTGTTAGCTATGAGCAGTACTTC.

Of note for this clone: This specimen includes other DNA sequences encoding the same CDR3. The chain carries TRBV5-1 and TRBJ1-1; D might be TRBD1 (6 bases). Trimming shortened V by 1 base and J by 0 bases, and 7 bases separated the two germline ends. Germline V gene data show CDR1 as SGHRS and CDR2 as YFSETQ. This CDR3 has 14 amino acids. CDR3 loop: CASSLTGMNTEAFF. CDR3 in DNA: TGCGCCAGCAGCTTGACAGGGATGAACACTGAAGCTTTCTTT. Together with reference TRBV5-1 and TRBJ1-1, the CDR3 gives the full variable domain: KAGVTQTPRYLIKTRGQQVTLSCSPISGHRSVSWYQQTPGQGLQFLFEYFSETQRNKGNFPGRFSGRQFSNSRSEMNVSTLELGDSALYLCASSLTGMNTEAFFGQGTRLTVV.

This clone appeared a single time. The chain recombines TRBV27 with TRBJ2-7; TRBD2 matches 9 bases. The CDR3 contains 14 residues. V trimming: 9 bases; J trimming: 3 bases; junction bases outside the gene matches: 9. CDR1 is MNHEY, CDR2 SMNVEV, per germline (reference sequence). CDR3 residues: CASFLAGKGYEQYF. The CDR3 bases are TGTGCCAGTTTCCTAGCGGGAAAAGGCTACGAGCAGTACTTC.

The V and J genes are TRBV6-1 and TRBJ1-4; 8 bases map to TRBD1. This CDR3 contains 15 residues. CDR1 and CDR2 (germline): MNHNS, SASEGT. The V gene end was trimmed by 5 bases and the J gene end by 2 bases; junction bases not matched to a gene: 4. CDR3 nucleotide sequence: TGTGCCAGCAGTCTGACAGGGGTGACTAATGAAAAACTGTTTTTT. It codes for CASSLTGVTNEKLFF.

This clone is a singleton in its sample. This chain uses TRBV19 with TRBJ2-1; D not certain. The CDR3 is 13 residues long. Germline V gene data show CDR1 as LNHDA and CDR2 as SQIVND (reference sequence). V was trimmed by 3 bases and J by 6 bases, leaving 9 bases between them. The chain's CDR3 is CASSITSANEQFF. In DNA, the CDR3 is TGTGCCAGTAGTATTACCAGTGCCAATGAGCAGTTCTTC.

The V gene is TRBV28, the J gene TRBJ1-6, with 9 bases lining up with TRBD1. Germline loops: CDR1 MDHEN, CDR2 SYDVKM. The CDR3 runs to 16 residues. V shed 3 bases, J shed 10 bases, and the junction held 10 bases outside the gene matches. The CDR3 sequence is CASSFRDRVVISPLHF. The CDR3 bases are TGTGCCAGCAGTTTCCGGGACAGGGTAGTGATCTCACCCCTCCACTTT.

The gene calls are TRBV27 and TRBJ1-1; a weak D match, TRBD1 (6 bases). Trimming removed 6 bases from V and 8 bases from J, with 22 bases in between. The CDR3 sequence is 15 residues long. Per germline, CDR1 MNHEY and CDR2 SMNVEV (reference sequence). The CDR3, as DNA: TGTGCCAGCAGCCTGAAACCAACAGGGACTAGCGAAGCTTTCTTT. It is translated as CASSLKPTGTSEAFF.

The chain uses TRBV7-8 and TRBJ2-7; no firm D call. Germline assignment: CDR1 SGHVS and CDR2 FQNEAQ. The CDR3 has 14 amino acids. V lost 2 bases and J 1 base, leaving 9 bases between the germline ends. CDR3 DNA sequence: TGTGCCAGCAGCTTATTGGGCCAGTCCTACGAGCAGTACTTC. This encodes CASSLLGQSYEQYF.

This clone has a handful of counts. The rearrangement joins TRBV27 to TRBJ2-7; the match to TRBD1 covers 7 bases. The germline CDR1 and CDR2 sequences are MNHEY and SMNVEV (reference sequence). Trimming took 7 bases from V and 4 from J; bases not matched to a gene: 13. The CDR3 loop spans 15 amino acids. CDR3 residues: CASNRQGAGGYEQYF. The CDR3, as DNA: TGTGCCAGCAACCGACAGGGTGCGGGCGGATACGAGCAGTACTTC.